The next 23 T cell receptor beta chains were all read from a single sample in a study of OX40 agonist ivuxolimab in advanced cancers. Assay used: immunoSEQ multiplex PCR; TCRdb lists only in-frame clones, some missing. The sample comprises under 80,000 clones, 92% of which are singletons, and under 10% rests with the top ten. Sequences were derived from CD4+ or CD8+ T cells sorted from blood, sampled in a trial of the OX40 agonist ivuxolimab. Source of these receptors: an adult with an advanced solid tumor such as melanoma, head and neck, liver or kidney cancer.

The CDR3 loop reads CASIQEGFNEKLFF. In DNA, the CDR3 is TGTGCCAGCATCCAAGAGGGGTTTAATGAAAAACTGTTTTTT. The gene calls are TRBV2 and TRBJ1-4, with D maybe TRBD1 (5 bases). Per the germline V gene, CDR1 is SNHLY and CDR2 is FYNNEI. Trimming pared 7 bases from V and 4 bases from J, leaving 13 bases between. The CDR3 is 14 amino acids.

The gene calls are TRBV7-6 and TRBJ2-7; possibly TRBD1 or TRBD2 for D (6 bases each). Looked up from germline, CDR1 is SGHVS and CDR2 is FNYEAQ. There are 16 residues in the CDR3. The V and J ends lost 1 base and 6 bases respectively, with 19 bases between them. DNA for the CDR3: TGTGCCAGCAGCTTAGGGGGGGCAGGGGAGCAGTTCGAGCAGTACTTC. Translation: CASSLGGAGEQFEQYF. Complete variable domain (other parts from reference TRBV7-6 and TRBJ2-7): GAGVSQSPRYKVTKRGQDVALRCDPISGHVSLYWYRQALGQGPEFLTYFNYEAQQDKSGLPNDRFSAERPEGSISTLTIQRTEQRDSAMYRCASSLGGAGEQFEQYFGPGTRLTVT.

The chain combines TRBV11-2 with TRBJ2-7; maybe TRBD2 (5 bases). This CDR3 is built from 15 residues. Germline CDR1 SGHAT, CDR2 FQNNGV. V was clipped by 4 bases and J by 4 bases, with 17 bases between them. The CDR3 sequence: CASSYNDGVFYEQYF. In nucleotides, the CDR3 is TGTGCCAGCAGCTACAATGACGGGGTTTTTTACGAGCAGTACTTC.

The chain links TRBV5-1 to TRBJ2-7, with 7 positions matching TRBD2. CDR3 length: 15 amino acids. J was trimmed by 2 bases and V by 1 base; bases with no gene match: 6. The germline gives CDR1 SGHRS, CDR2 YFSETQ. The CDR3 protein is CASSLYDSGTYEQYF. CDR3 bases: TGCGCCAGCAGCTTGTACGACAGCGGGACCTACGAGCAGTACTTC.

The chain is built from TRBV7-9 and TRBJ1-1; D is unresolved. The V gene's germline CDR1 is SEHNR and CDR2 FQNEAQ (reference sequence). There are 14 residues in the CDR3. The V end was cut by 2 bases, the J end by 0 bases, with 7 bases between. As DNA, the CDR3 is TGTGCCAGCAGCTTATTAGGCATGAACACTGAAGCTTTCTTT. Residues: CASSLLGMNTEAFF. Drawing the rest from reference TRBV7-9 and TRBJ1-1, the complete variable domain is DTGVSQNPRHKITKRGQNVTFRCDPISEHNRLYWYRQTLGQGPEFLTYFQNEAQLEKSRLLSDRFSAERPKGSFSTLEIQRTEQGDSAMYLCASSLLGMNTEAFFGQGTRLTVV.

The rearrangement joins TRBV10-3 to TRBJ1-4; 8 bases agree with TRBD1. With 6 bases clipped from V and 3 bases from J, the junction kept 9 bases outside the gene matches. Germline-derived CDR1 and CDR2 are ENHRY and SYGVKD. The CDR3 has 16 residues. The CDR3 region is CAISETGEGANEKLFF. The CDR3 region has the DNA TGTGCCATCAGCGAGACAGGGGAGGGGGCTAATGAAAAACTGTTTTTT.

The chain is built from TRBV7-3 and TRBJ1-2, with 7 bases that match TRBD1. The CDR3 runs 14 residues. Germline V gene lookup returns CDR1 SGHTA and CDR2 FQGTGA. With 3 bases clipped from V and 11 bases from J, the junction kept 12 bases outside the gene matches. Here the CDR3 reads CASSFAQGTEIYTF. The CDR3 DNA reads as TGTGCCAGCAGCTTCGCGCAAGGGACAGAGATTTACACCTTC. Drawing the rest from reference TRBV7-3 and TRBJ1-2, the complete variable domain is GAGVSQTPSNKVTEKGKYVELRCDPISGHTALYWYRQSLGQGPEFLIYFQGTGAADDSGLPNDRFFAVRPEGSVSTLKIQRTERGDSAVYLCASSFAQGTEIYTFGSGTRLTVV.

The chain recombines TRBV9 with TRBJ1-6, with TRBD1 identical over 8 bases. V shed 3 bases, J shed 9 bases, and the junction held 5 bases outside the gene matches. Germline values: CDR1 SGDLS, CDR2 YYNGEE. CDR3 length: 14 residues. The CDR3 is CASSAGTGPSPLHF. For the CDR3, the DNA is TGTGCCAGCAGCGCCGGGACAGGACCTTCACCCCTCCACTTT. The whole variable domain, filled in from reference TRBV9 and TRBJ1-6, reads DSGVTQTPKHLITATGQRVTLRCSPRSGDLSVYWYQQSLDQGLQFLIQYYNGEERAKGNILERFSAQQFPDLHSELNLSSLELGDSALYFCASSAGTGPSPLHFGNGTRLTVT.

This chain joins TRBV4-3 and TRBJ1-3; D call uncertain. Per germline, CDR1 LGHNA and CDR2 YSLEER. Trimming took 0 bases from V and 0 from J, leaving 15 bases between them. The CDR3 length is 18 residues. Here the CDR3 DNA reads TGCGCCAGCAGCCAAGATCCGGGCAACGTTCTCTCTGGAAACACCATATATTTT. Its protein is CASSQDPGNVLSGNTIYF.

The chain employs TRBV7-9 and TRBJ1-1; D is possibly TRBD1 (6 bases). From germline, CDR1 is SEHNR and CDR2 FQNEAQ (reference sequence). CDR3 length: 13 amino acids. V was shortened by 3 bases and J by 7 bases, with 12 bases between the two germline ends. In DNA form, the CDR3 reads TGTGCCAGCAGCTTTGGAACAGGGCGTGAAGCTTTCTTT. Residues: CASSFGTGREAFF. The full variable domain, with the rest looked up from reference TRBV7-9 and TRBJ1-1, is DTGVSQNPRHKITKRGQNVTFRCDPISEHNRLYWYRQTLGQGPEFLTYFQNEAQLEKSRLLSDRFSAERPKGSFSTLEIQRTEQGDSAMYLCASSFGTGREAFFGQGTRLTVV.

J is TRBJ1-4 and V is TRBV7-9; D perhaps matches TRBD1 (6 bases). CDR3 length: 17 residues. Trimming stripped 5 bases from V and 5 bases from J, with 21 bases between. Germline V gene sequence: CDR1 SEHNR, CDR2 FQNEAQ (reference sequence). The CDR3: CASSPQGQGQRNEKLFF. CDR3 coding DNA: TGTGCCAGCAGCCCCCAGGGACAAGGACAAAGGAATGAAAAACTGTTTTTT.

The CDR3 sequence is CASSLYSANTGELFF. CDR3 coding DNA: TGCGCCAGCAGCTTGTATTCAGCGAACACCGGGGAGCTGTTTTTT. The chain joins TRBV5-1 to TRBJ2-2; D ambiguous. V was pared by 1 base and J by 0 bases, with 7 bases between. The CDR3 covers 15 residues. The germline V gene encodes CDR1 SGHRS and CDR2 YFSETQ.

This chain connects TRBV9 to TRBJ2-3; 8 bases are shared with TRBD2. After removal of 2 bases from V and 0 bases from J, the junction contained 8 bases not matched to a gene. In germline, CDR1 is SGDLS, CDR2 YYNGEE. The CDR3 has 17 residues. The CDR3 bases are TGTGCCAGCAGCGTGTGGGGTGAGCGGGGGAGCACAGATACGCAGTATTTT. This sequence encodes CASSVWGERGSTDTQYF.

The rearrangement joins TRBV27 to TRBJ1-1, with D possibly TRBD1 on 6 matching bases. The CDR3 is made up of 13 amino acids. Trimming shortened V by 5 bases and J by 6 bases, and 13 bases separated the two germline ends. Germline values: CDR1 MNHEY, CDR2 SMNVEV (reference sequence). The CDR3: CASSMDSWAEAFF. CDR3 coding DNA: TGTGCCAGCAGTATGGACAGTTGGGCTGAAGCTTTCTTT.

The V gene is TRBV4-1, the J gene TRBJ2-7; no clear D. This CDR3 contains 13 residues. Trimming left V 5 bases short and J 0 bases short, with 8 bases between. The V gene's germline CDR1 is MGHRA and CDR2 YSYEKL. CDR3 DNA: TGCGCCAGCAGCAAACTCTCCTCCTACGAGCAGTACTTC. This encodes CASSKLSSYEQYF.

The chain combines TRBV9 with TRBJ1-1; TRBD1 aligns across 8 bases. V lost 4 bases and J lost 2; bases outside the gene matches: 10. Germline V gene lookup returns CDR1 SGDLS and CDR2 YYNGEE. CDR3 length: 16 amino acids. The CDR3 here is CASSLSGGVGNTEAFF. The CDR3 DNA sequence: TGTGCCAGCAGCCTGTCAGGGGGCGTTGGAAACACTGAAGCTTTCTTT.

The chain carries TRBV19 and TRBJ1-1, with 8 nucleotides matching TRBD1. The V gene end was trimmed by 5 bases and the J gene end by 2 bases; junction bases not matched to a gene: 10. Germline loops: CDR1 LNHDA, CDR2 SQIVND (reference sequence). The CDR3 runs 16 residues. The CDR3 sequence: CASSPDREGENTEAFF. The CDR3, as DNA: TGTGCCAGTAGTCCGGACAGGGAAGGGGAAAACACTGAAGCTTTCTTT. The whole variable domain, filled in from reference TRBV19 and TRBJ1-1, reads DGGITQSPKYLFRKEGQNVTLSCEQNLNHDAMYWYRQDPGQGLRLIYYSQIVNDFQKGDIAEGYSVSREKKESFPLTVTSAQKNPTAFYLCASSPDREGENTEAFFGQGTRLTVV.

The chain employs TRBV15 and TRBJ2-3; D unclear. Germline assignment: CDR1 LNHNV and CDR2 YYDKDF (reference sequence). V lost 8 bases, J lost 1 base, and 16 bases lay in between. This CDR3 comprises 15 residues. CDR3 sequence reads: CATSGKPWGTDTQYF. In DNA, the CDR3 is TGTGCCACCTCCGGAAAACCCTGGGGCACAGATACGCAGTATTTT.

The CDR3: CASSVWDGYNEQFF. The CDR3 nucleotides read TGTGCCAGCAGCGTATGGGACGGCTACAATGAGCAGTTCTTC. This chain connects TRBV7-9 to TRBJ2-1; possibly TRBD1 or TRBD2 for D (5 bases each). The CDR3 consists of 14 residues. V lost 5 bases and J lost 3, with 11 bases in between. Germline lookup yields CDR1 SEHNR and CDR2 FQNEAQ (reference sequence). Drawing the rest from reference TRBV7-9 and TRBJ2-1, the complete variable domain is DTGVSQNPRHKITKRGQNVTFRCDPISEHNRLYWYRQTLGQGPEFLTYFQNEAQLEKSRLLSDRFSAERPKGSFSTLEIQRTEQGDSAMYLCASSVWDGYNEQFFGPGTRLTVL.

The chain uses TRBV6-1 and TRBJ1-1; D may be TRBD1 (5 bases). V lost 6 bases to trimming and J lost 0 bases, with 14 bases between them. The CDR3 length is 15 residues. The germline V gene has CDR1 MNHNS and CDR2 SASEGT. CDR3 amino acids: CASRDRLQVNTEAFF. Here the CDR3 DNA reads TGTGCCAGCAGGGACCGATTACAGGTGAACACTGAAGCTTTCTTT.

Here the CDR3 DNA reads TGTGCCAGCAGTCCCGGGGGGGACTATGGCTACACCTTC. Its protein is CASSPGGDYGYTF. The genes are TRBV27 and TRBJ1-2, with D possibly TRBD1 on 5 matching bases. The germline CDR1 and CDR2 sequences are MNHEY and SMNVEV (reference sequence). Trimming removed 5 bases at V and 3 bases at J, with 10 bases between. The CDR3 has 13 amino acids.

The V gene is TRBV5-6, the J gene TRBJ2-7; the match to TRBD1 covers 9 bases. The germline CDR1 and CDR2 sequences are SGHDT and YYEEEE. J lost 5 bases, V lost 3 bases, and 12 bases had no gene match. The CDR3 totals 16 residues. The DNA for the CDR3 is TGTGCCAGCAGCTCGGAGCCGGGACAGGGTATCCACGAGCAGTACTTC. It codes for CASSSEPGQGIHEQYF.

V and J are TRBV12-5 and TRBJ1-5; possible D gene TRBD1, 6 bases. This CDR3 is built from 15 residues. Trimming left V 3 bases short and J 7 bases short, with 16 bases between. The germline V gene encodes CDR1 LGHNT and CDR2 FRNRAP. CDR3 DNA: TGTGCTAGTGGTTTCCCCGAGGGGGGCGGACAGCCCCAGCATTTT. This translates into CASGFPEGGGQPQHF.